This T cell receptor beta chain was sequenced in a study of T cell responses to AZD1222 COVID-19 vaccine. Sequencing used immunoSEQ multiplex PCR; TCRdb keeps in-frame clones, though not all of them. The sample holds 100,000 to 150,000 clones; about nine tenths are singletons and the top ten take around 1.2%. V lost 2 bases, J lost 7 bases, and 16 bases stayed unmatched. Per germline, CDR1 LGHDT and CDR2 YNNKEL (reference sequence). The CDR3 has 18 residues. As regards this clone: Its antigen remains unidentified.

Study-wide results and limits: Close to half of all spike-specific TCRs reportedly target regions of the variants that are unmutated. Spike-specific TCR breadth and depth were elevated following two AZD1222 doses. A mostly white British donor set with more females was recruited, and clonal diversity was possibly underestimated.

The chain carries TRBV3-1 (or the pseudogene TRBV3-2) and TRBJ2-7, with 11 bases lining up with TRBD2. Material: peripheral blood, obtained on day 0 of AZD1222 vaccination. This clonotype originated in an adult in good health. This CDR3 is CASSQPTSGGSSLGEQYF. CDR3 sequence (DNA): TGTGCCAGCAGCCAACCAACTAGCGGGGGCTCCTCCCTGGGTGAGCAGTACTTC.